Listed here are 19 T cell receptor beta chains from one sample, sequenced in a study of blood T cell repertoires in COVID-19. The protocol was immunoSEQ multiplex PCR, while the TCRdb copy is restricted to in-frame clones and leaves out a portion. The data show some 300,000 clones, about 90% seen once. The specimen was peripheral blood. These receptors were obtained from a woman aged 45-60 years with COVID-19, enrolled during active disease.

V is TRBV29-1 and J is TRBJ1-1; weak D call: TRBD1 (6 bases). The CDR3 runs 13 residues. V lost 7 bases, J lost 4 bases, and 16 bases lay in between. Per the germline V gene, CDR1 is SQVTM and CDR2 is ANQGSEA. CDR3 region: CSGRRGARTEAFF. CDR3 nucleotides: TGCAGCGGGCGGCGGGGGGCGCGCACTGAAGCTTTCTTT.

The CDR3 loop reads CARKEDGSLQSGNTIYF. CDR3 nucleotides: TGTGCCAGAAAGGAGGACGGATCACTTCAATCTGGAAACACCATATATTTT. The chain employs TRBV19 and TRBJ1-3; D uncertain. Germline V CDR1 and CDR2: LNHDA, SQIVND (reference sequence). Trimming removed 9 bases at V and 1 base at J, with 22 bases between. There are 17 residues in the CDR3.

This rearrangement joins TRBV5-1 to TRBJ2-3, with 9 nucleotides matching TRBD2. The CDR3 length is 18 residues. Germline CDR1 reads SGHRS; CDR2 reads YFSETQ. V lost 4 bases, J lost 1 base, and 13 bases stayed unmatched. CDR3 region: CASSPGKTSGGGTDTQYF. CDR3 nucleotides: TGCGCCAGCAGCCCGGGGAAGACTAGCGGAGGGGGCACAGATACGCAGTATTTT.

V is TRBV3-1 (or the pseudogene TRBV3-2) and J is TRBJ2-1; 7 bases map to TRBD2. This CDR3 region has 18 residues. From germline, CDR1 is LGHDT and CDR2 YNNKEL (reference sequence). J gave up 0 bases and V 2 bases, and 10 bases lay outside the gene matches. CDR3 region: CASSQLRRGGSSYNEQFF. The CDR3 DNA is TGTGCCAGCAGCCAACTCCGACGGGGCGGGAGCTCCTACAATGAGCAGTTCTTC.

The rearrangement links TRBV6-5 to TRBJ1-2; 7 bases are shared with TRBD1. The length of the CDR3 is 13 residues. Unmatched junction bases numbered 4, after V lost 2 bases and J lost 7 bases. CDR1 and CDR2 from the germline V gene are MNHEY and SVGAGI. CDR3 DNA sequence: TGTGCCAGCAGTTACGACAGGGTTAGTGGCTACACCTTC. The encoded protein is CASSYDRVSGYTF.

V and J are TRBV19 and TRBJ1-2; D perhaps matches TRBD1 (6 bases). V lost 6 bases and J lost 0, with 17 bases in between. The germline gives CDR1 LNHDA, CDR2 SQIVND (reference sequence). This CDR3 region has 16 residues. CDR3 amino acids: CASSPSGQLPNYGYTF. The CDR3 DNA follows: TGTGCCAGTAGCCCCTCCGGACAGCTACCTAACTATGGCTACACCTTC.

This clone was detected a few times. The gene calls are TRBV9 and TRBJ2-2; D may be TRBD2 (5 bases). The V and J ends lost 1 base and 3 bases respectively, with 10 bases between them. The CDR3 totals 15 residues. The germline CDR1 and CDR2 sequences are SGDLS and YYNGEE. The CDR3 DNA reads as TGTGCCAGCAGCGTATTTGCTAGCCACACCGGGGAGCTGTTTTTT. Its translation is CASSVFASHTGELFF.

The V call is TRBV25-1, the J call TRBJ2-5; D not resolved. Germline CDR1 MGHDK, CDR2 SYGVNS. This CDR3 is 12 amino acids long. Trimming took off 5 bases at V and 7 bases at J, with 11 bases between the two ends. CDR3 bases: TGTGCCAGCAGTCTAGATCTGGGGACCCAGTACTTC. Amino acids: CASSLDLGTQYF.

CDR3 sequence (DNA): TGTGCCAGCTACGAAAGGACAGGGGGTGAAAAACTGTTTTTT. As protein: CASYERTGGEKLFF. The chain joins TRBV18 to TRBJ1-4; 10 bases match TRBD1. CDR3 length equals 14 residues. Germline loops: CDR1 KGHSH, CDR2 LQKENI. V trimming: 7 bases; J trimming: 7 bases; junction bases outside the gene matches: 6.

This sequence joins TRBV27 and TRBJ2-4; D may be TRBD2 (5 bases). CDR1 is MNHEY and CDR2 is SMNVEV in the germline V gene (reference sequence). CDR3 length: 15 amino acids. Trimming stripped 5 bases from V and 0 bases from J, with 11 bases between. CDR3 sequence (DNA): TGTGCCAGCAGTCCCCTCGGGGTAGCCAAAAACATTCAGTACTTC. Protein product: CASSPLGVAKNIQYF.

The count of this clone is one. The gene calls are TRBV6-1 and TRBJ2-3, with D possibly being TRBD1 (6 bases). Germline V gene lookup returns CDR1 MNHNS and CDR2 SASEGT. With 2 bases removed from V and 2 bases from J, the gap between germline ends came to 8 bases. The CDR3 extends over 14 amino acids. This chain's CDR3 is CASSERGITDTQYF. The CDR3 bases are TGTGCCAGCAGTGAAAGGGGGATCACAGATACGCAGTATTTT.

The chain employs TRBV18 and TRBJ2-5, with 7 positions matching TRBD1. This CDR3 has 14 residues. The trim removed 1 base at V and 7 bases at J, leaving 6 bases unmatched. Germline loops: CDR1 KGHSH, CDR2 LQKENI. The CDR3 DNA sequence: TGTGCCAGCTCACCACAACAGGGGATGGGGACCCAGTACTTC. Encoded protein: CASSPQQGMGTQYF.

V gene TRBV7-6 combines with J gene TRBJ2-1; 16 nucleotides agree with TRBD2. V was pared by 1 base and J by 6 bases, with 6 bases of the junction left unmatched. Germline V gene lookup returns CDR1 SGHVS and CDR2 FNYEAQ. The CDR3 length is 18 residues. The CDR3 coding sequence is TGTGCCAGCAGCTTAGGTGGGACTAGCGGGAGGGTCGGCAATGAGCAGTTCTTC. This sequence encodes CASSLGGTSGRVGNEQFF.

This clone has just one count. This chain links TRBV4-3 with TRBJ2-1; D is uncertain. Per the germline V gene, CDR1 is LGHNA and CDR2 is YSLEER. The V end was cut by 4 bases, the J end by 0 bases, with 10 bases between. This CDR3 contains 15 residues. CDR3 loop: CASSPTSGSYNEQFF. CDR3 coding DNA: TGCGCCAGCAGCCCCACCTCCGGCTCCTACAATGAGCAGTTCTTC.

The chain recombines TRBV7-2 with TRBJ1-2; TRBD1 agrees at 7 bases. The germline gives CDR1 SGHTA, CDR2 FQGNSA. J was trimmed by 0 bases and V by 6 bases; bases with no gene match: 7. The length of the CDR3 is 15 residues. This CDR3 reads CASSRQGLTNYGYTF. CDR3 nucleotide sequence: TGTGCCAGCAGTCGACAGGGCCTAACTAACTATGGCTACACCTTC.

Here the CDR3 reads CASTGRPRVLSTTEAFF. DNA of the CDR3: TGTGCCAGCACCGGTCGTCCCCGGGTCCTTTCGACCACTGAAGCTTTCTTT. The V gene is TRBV5-8, the J gene TRBJ1-1; D unclear. Per germline, CDR1 SGHTS and CDR2 YDEGEE. CDR3 size: 17 residues. V dropped 6 bases and J dropped 4 bases, with 25 bases sitting between them.

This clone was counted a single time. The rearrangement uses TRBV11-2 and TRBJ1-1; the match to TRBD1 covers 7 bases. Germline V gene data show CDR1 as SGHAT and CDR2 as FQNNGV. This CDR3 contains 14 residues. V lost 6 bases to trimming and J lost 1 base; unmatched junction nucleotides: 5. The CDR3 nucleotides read TGTGCCAGCAGAGGGGGCGGCGAGAACACTGAAGCTTTCTTT. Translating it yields CASRGGGENTEAFF.

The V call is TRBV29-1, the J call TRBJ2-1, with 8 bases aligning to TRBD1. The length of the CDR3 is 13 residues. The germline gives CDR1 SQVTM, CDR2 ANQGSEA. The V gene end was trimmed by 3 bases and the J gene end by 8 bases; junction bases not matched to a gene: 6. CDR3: CSVEQGARYEQFF. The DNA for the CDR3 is TGCAGCGTTGAGCAGGGGGCGCGGTATGAGCAGTTCTTC.

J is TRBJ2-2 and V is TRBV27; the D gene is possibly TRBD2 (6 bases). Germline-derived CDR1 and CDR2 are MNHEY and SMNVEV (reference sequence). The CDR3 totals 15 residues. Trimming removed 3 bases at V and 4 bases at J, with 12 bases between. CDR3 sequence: CASSFRLGGTGELFF. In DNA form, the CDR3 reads TGTGCCAGCAGTTTCAGACTAGGAGGCACCGGGGAGCTGTTTTTT.